This T cell receptor beta chain was captured in a study of cytomegalovirus exposure and HLA in healthy donors (dated by TCRdb to the late 2010s). Background for the entire study: A later analysis indicated that the 120 validation repertoires were generated on the platform also employed for the 670 or so repertoires of the first cohort. The study aimed to test whether cataloging public T cell receptors could reveal signatures of past pathogen exposure. In addition to the first cohort of approximately 650 subjects, a separate validation cohort of about 120 different subjects was used. To predict cytomegalovirus infection status, the study combined high-throughput TCR immunosequencing, statistical association of individual TCRs with disease status, and machine learning.

On this clone itself: Which antigen it targets is not known. Base-call qualities are not available, and no considerably larger clone is one nucleotide away.

There are 14 amino acids in the CDR3, from cysteine to phenylalanine inclusive. The entry retains the CDR3 DNA only, 42 bases that are in frame from base 1. Taken from the germline V gene, the CDR1 and CDR2 loops are MNHEY and SVGAGI. Unmatched junction bases come to 2, with V trimmed by 2 bases and J by 3 bases. The library was made by the immunoSEQ multiplex PCR assay. As for how the authors treated the data: A statistical classification framework was built to diagnose cytomegalovirus status from the catalog of TCR beta chain sequences. The source is immuneACCESS, and TCRdb retained only in-frame sequences with V and J called. Part of the clones is not carried over; for the studies checked, unresolved V genes explain less than half of this, and the remainder is unexplained. V and J calls plus clone size are reproduced from that table; the DNA served to infer D and trimming. The sample table lists 110,000 to 150,000 clones, approximately 94% of them with a count of one. In total, the top ten clones hold 1.5% to 2% of the sample.

Paper-wide results and their limitations: The study listed approximately 150 TCR beta chains as associated with cytomegalovirus. In vitro tests confirmed that a few of the cytomegalovirus-associated TCR beta chains recognize cytomegalovirus antigens. A later analysis had no HLA typing for the validation cohort, so co-occurrence there was scored across all 120 repertoires. Most TCR sequences were observed very rarely across donors, whereas some public TCRs were present in many individuals. The classifier was reported to diagnose cytomegalovirus status with high specificity and sensitivity in both the original cohort and the validation cohort. According to the authors, the approach could potentially be generalized to other disease states and immunological phenotypes. A later analysis found that TCRs clustered in the first cohort also tended to co-occur in the roughly 120 validation repertoires, with 94% of cluster scores above 0.

Donors formed part of the validation cohort, which comprised over a hundred subjects and was distinct from the first cohort of 550 to 850 subjects. The sequence was obtained from a man younger than 35 in good health and CMV-seropositive. The rearrangement joined TRBV6-5 to TRBJ2-7; a stretch of 9 junction bases matches TRBD2. The sequenced sample consisted of PBMCs. At the DNA level, the sequence is TGTGCCAGCAGTTACAATAGCGGGAGCTACGAGCAGTACTTC. It translates to CASSYNSGSYEQYF.